This T cell receptor (beta chain) appears in the sequencing data of a study of T-cell reconstitution after alpha-beta-depleted transplantation in children. The library targeted TCRbeta and was prepared with unique molecular identifiers. MiXCR, run by TCRdb on the PCR reads, gives a single entry per CDR3 protein. Of about 480,000 distinct CDR3 sequences listed, 12% are singletons. There are 11 residues in the CDR3. Deletions cut 3 bases from V and 11 bases from J, with 10 bases between. This clonotype was seen ten or more times. This specimen consisted of PBMCs from the stem cell graft donor, obtained from the stem cell graft. This TCR was sampled from a human donor who donated a stem cell graft to a child with combined immunodeficiency. This chain links TRBV12-3 or TRBV12-4 with TRBJ1-1; no clear D gene. The CDR3 DNA follows: TGTGCCAGCAGTTTGGGCCCGACGGCTTTCTTT. This encodes CASSLGPTAFF.